This T cell receptor (beta chain) originates from a study of response to subunit inactivated influenza vaccine. Study-wide points: T cells newly recruited by each seasonal influenza vaccination are few, the authors suggested.

TCRdb independently ran MiXCR on the RT-PCR reads; one entry per CDR3 protein. The sample contains around 790,000 distinct CDR3 sequences, 21% of which appear only once. CDR3 length equals 13 residues. Between the trimmed V and J ends, which lost 5 bases and 6 bases, there was a span of 15 bases. Germline V gives CDR1 SQVTM, CDR2 ANQGSEA. Ten or more counts support this clonotype. Antigen unknown. The chain combines TRBV29-1 with TRBJ2-3; tentative D call: TRBD2 (6 bases). Sequenced here: PBMCs from blood, sampled approximately 5 days after vaccination. The sequence derives from a man aged 45-65 years who received an inactivated influenza vaccine. The CDR3 loop is CSVNYGLLDTQYF. The CDR3 DNA follows: TGCAGCGTTAATTACGGACTATTGGATACGCAGTATTTT.